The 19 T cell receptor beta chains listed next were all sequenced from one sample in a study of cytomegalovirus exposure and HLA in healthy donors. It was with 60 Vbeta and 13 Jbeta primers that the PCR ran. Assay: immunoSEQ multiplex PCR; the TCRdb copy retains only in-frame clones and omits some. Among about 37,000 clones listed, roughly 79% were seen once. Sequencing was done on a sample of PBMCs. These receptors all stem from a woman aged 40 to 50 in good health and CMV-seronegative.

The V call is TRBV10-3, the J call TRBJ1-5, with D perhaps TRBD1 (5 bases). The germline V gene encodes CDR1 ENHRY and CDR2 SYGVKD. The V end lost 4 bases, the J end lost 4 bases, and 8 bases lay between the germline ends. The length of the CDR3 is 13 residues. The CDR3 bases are TGTGCCATCAGTGGGGGCATTAATCAGCCCCAGCATTTT. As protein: CAISGGINQPQHF.

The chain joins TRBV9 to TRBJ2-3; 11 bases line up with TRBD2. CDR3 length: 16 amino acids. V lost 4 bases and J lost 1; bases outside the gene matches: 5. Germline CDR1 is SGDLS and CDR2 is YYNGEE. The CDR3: CASSPLAGGGTDTQYF. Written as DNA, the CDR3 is TGTGCCAGCAGCCCGCTAGCGGGGGGTGGCACAGATACGCAGTATTTT.

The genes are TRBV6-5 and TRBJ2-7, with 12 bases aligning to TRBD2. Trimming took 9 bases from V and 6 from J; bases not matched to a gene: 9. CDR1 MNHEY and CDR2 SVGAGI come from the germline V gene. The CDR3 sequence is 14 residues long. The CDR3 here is CARDASGGAREQYV. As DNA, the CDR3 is TGTGCCAGAGATGCTAGCGGGGGGGCCCGCGAGCAGTACGTC.

The CDR3 DNA sequence: TGTGCCAGCAGCTTTTCCCGGACAGATGAAAAACTGTTTTTT. Its protein product is CASSFSRTDEKLFF. The V and J genes are TRBV5-5 and TRBJ1-4; possibly TRBD1 for D (6 bases). The CDR3 covers 14 residues. Germline V gene sequence: CDR1 SGHKS, CDR2 YYEKEE (reference sequence). The V gene lost 2 bases and the J gene lost 6 bases, with 11 bases spanning the gap.

The CDR3 DNA sequence: TGCGCCAGCAGCCAAGATTCCGACAGGGGGCAGTACTTC. Translation: CASSQDSDRGQYF. This chain joins TRBV4-3 and TRBJ2-7; 8 nucleotides agree with TRBD1. CDR3 length equals 13 residues. Germline CDR1 LGHNA, CDR2 YSLEER. Trimming took 0 bases from V and 9 from J; bases not matched to a gene: 4.

CDR3 in amino acids: CASSQDVFRRLGNTIYF. The CDR3 DNA sequence: TGCGCCAGCAGCCAAGACGTATTCCGCAGGTTGGGAAACACCATATATTTT. The V call is TRBV4-3, the J call TRBJ1-3; no clear D. Germline assignment: CDR1 LGHNA and CDR2 YSLEER. V lost 0 bases to trimming and J lost 4 bases, with 16 bases between them. The CDR3 has 17 amino acids.

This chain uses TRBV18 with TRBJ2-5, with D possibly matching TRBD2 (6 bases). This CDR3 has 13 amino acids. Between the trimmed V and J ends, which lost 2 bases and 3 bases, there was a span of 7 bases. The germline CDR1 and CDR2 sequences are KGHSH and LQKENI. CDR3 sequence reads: CASSPGGKETQYF. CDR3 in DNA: TGTGCCAGCTCACCAGGAGGGAAAGAGACCCAGTACTTC.

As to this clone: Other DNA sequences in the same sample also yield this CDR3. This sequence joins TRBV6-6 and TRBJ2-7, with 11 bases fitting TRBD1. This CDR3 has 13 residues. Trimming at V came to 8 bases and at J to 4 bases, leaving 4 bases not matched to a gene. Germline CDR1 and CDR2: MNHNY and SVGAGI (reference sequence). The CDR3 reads CASRGTGGYEQYF. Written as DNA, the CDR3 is TGTGCCAGCCGCGGGACAGGGGGGTACGAGCAGTACTTC.

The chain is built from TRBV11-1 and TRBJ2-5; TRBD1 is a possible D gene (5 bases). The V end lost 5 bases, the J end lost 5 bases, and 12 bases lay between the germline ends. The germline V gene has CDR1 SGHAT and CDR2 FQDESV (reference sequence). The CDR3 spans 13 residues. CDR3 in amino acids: CASSPGLGETQYF. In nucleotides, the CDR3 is TGTGCCAGCAGCCCAGGGTTAGGCGAGACCCAGTACTTC.

CDR3 protein: CASSSGQGSTDTQYF. The CDR3 coding sequence is TGTGCCAGCAGCTCGGGACAGGGAAGCACAGATACGCAGTATTTT. The chain recombines TRBV5-4 with TRBJ2-3; 9 positions match TRBD1. The CDR3 length is 15 residues. Germline CDR1 is SGHNT and CDR2 is YYREEE (reference sequence). V lost 3 bases and J lost 0; bases outside the gene matches: 2.

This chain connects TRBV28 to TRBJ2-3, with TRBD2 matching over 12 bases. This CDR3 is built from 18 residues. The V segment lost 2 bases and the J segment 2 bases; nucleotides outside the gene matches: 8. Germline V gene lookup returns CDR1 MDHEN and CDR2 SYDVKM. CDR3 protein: CASSLPSSGGAVTDTQYF. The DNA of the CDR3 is TGTGCCAGCAGTTTACCATCTAGCGGGGGGGCGGTCACAGATACGCAGTATTTT.

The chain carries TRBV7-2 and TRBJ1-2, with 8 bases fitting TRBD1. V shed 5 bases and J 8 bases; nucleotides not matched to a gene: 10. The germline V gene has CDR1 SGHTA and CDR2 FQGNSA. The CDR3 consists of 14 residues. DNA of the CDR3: TGTGCCAGCAGCGTAAACTCACAGGGGGGCGGCTACACCTTC. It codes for CASSVNSQGGGYTF.

Here the CDR3 DNA reads TGTGCCAGCAGCTTATTTTTAGGGGCGAACACCGGGGAGCTGTTTTTT. Protein sequence: CASSLFLGANTGELFF. The chain joins TRBV7-9 to TRBJ2-2; possibly TRBD1 for D (5 bases). The CDR3 has 16 residues. V lost 2 bases, J lost 0 bases, and 10 bases lay in between. CDR1 is SEHNR, CDR2 FQNEAQ, per germline (reference sequence).

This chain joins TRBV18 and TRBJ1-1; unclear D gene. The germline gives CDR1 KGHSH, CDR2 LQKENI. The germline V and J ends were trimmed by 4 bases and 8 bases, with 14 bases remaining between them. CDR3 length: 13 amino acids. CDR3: CASSLNSGIEAFF. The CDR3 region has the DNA TGTGCCAGCTCACTTAATTCCGGGATAGAAGCTTTCTTT.

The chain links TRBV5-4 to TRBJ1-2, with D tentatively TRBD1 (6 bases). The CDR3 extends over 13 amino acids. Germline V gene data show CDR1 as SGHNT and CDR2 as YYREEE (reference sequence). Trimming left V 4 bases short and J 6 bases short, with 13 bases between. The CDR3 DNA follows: TGTGCCAGCAGCCTCAGGGACACGGATGGCTACACCTTC. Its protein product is CASSLRDTDGYTF.

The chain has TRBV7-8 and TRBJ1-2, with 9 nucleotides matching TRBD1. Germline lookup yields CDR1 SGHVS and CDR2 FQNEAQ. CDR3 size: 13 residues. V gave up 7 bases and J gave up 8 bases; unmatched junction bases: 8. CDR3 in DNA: TGTGCCAGCACCGGGGGACAGGGTTGGGGCTACACCTTC. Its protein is CASTGGQGWGYTF.

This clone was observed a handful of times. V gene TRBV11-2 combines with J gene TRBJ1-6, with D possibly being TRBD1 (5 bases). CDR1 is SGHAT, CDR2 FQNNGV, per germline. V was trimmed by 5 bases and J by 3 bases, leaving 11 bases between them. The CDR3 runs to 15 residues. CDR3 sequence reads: CASSPTGGYNSPLHF. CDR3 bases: TGTGCCAGCAGCCCCACAGGCGGCTATAATTCACCCCTCCACTTT.

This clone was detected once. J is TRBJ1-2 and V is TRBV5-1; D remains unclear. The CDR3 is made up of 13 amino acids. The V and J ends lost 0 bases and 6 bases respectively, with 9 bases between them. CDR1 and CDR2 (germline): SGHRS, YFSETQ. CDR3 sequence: CASSLVVDDGYTF. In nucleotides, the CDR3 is TGCGCCAGCAGCTTGGTTGTAGATGATGGCTACACCTTC.

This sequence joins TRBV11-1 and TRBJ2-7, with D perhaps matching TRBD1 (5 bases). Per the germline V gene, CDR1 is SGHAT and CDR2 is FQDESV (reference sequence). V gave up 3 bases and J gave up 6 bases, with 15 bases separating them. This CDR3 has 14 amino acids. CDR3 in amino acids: CASSFGLGDSEQYV. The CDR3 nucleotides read TGTGCCAGCAGCTTCGGCTTAGGGGATTCCGAGCAGTACGTC.